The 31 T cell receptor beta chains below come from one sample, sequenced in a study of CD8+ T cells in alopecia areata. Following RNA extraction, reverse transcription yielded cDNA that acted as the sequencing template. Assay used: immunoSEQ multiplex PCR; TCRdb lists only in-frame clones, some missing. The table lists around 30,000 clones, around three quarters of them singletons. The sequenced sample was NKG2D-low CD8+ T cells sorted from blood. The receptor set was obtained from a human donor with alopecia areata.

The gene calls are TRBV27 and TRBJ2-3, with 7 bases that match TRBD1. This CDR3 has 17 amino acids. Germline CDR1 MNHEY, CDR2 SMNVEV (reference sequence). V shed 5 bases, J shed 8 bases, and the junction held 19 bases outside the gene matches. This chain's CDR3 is CASSRIPQGFEVVTQYF. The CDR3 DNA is TGTGCCAGCAGTCGAATCCCACAGGGGTTTGAAGTGGTTACGCAGTATTTT.

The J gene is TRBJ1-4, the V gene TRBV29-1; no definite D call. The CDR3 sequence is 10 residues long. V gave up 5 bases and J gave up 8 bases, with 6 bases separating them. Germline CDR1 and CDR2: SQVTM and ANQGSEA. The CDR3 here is CSVLGEKLFF. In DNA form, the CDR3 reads TGCAGCGTTCTAGGAGAAAAACTGTTTTTT.

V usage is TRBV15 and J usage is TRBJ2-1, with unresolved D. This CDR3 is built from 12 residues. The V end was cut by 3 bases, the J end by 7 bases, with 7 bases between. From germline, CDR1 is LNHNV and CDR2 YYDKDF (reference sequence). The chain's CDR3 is CATSSYGNEQFF. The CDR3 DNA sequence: TGTGCCACCAGCAGTTACGGGAATGAGCAGTTCTTC.

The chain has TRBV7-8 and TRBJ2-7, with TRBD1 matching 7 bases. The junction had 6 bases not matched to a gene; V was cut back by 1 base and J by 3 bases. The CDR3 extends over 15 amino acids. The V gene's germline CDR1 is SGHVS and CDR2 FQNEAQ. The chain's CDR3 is CASSLDQAGGYEQYF. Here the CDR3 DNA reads TGTGCCAGCAGCTTAGATCAGGCAGGGGGCTACGAGCAGTACTTC.

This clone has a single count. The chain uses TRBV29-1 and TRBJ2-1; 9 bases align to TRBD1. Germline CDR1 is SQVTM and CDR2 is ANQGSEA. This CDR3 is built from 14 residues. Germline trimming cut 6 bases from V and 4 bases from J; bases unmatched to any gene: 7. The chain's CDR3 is CSVVGQGTYNEQFF. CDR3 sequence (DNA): TGCAGCGTCGTCGGACAGGGGACTTACAATGAGCAGTTCTTC.

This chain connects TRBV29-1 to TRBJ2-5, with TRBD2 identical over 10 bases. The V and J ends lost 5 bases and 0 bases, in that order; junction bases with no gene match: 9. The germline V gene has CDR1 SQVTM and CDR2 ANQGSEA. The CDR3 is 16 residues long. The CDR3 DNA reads TGCAGCGTTCCCCCAGGGACTAGCGACAACCAAGAGACCCAGTACTTC. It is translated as CSVPPGTSDNQETQYF.

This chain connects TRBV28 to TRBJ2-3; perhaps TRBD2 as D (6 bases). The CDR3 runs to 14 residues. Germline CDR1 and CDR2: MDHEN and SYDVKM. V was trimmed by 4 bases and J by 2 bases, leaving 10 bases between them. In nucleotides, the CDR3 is TGTGCCAGCAGTTCCCGGACTATCACAGATACGCAGTATTTT. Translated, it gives CASSSRTITDTQYF.

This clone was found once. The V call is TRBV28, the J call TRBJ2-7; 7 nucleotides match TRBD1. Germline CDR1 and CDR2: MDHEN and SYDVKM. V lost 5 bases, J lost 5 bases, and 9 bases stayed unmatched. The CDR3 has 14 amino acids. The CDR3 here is CASSLRQGTHEQYF. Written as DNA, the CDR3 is TGTGCCAGCAGTCTCAGACAGGGTACCCACGAGCAGTACTTC.

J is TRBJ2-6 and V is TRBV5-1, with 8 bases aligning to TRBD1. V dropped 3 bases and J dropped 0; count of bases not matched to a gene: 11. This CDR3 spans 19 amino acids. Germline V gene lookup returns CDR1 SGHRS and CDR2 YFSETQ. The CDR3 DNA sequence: TGCGCCAGCAGCTGGGCATCCGGACAGGGACTCTCTGGGGCCAACGTCCTGACTTTC. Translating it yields CASSWASGQGLSGANVLTF. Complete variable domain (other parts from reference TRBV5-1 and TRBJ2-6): KAGVTQTPRYLIKTRGQQVTLSCSPISGHRSVSWYQQTPGQGLQFLFEYFSETQRNKGNFPGRFSGRQFSNSRSEMNVSTLELGDSALYLCASSWASGQGLSGANVLTFGAGSRLTVL.

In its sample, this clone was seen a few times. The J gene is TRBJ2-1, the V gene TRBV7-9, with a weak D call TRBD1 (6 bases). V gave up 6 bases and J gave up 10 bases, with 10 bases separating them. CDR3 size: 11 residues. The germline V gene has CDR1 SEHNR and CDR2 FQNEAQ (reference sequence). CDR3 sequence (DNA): TGTGCCAGCAGGGAAGGGACAGAGCAGTTCTTC. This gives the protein CASREGTEQFF.

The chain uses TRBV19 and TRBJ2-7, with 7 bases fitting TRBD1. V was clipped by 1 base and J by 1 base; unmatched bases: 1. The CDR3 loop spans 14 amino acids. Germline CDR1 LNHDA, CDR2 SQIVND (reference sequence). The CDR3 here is CASSIGGQSYEQYF. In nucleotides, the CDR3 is TGTGCCAGTAGTATAGGGGGACAGTCCTACGAGCAGTACTTC.

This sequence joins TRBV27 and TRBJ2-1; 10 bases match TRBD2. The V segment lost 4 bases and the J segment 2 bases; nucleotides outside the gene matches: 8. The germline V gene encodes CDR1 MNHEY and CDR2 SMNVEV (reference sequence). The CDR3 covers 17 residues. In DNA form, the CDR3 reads TGTGCCAGCAGTTGGGGTAGCGGGAGGCCTACCTACAATGAGCAGTTCTTC. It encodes CASSWGSGRPTYNEQFF.

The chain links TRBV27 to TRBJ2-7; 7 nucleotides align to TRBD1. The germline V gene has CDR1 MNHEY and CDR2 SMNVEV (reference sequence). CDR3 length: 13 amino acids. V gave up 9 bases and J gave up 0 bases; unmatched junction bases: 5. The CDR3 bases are TGTGCCAGTCGACAGGGAAACTCCTACGAGCAGTACTTC. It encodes CASRQGNSYEQYF.

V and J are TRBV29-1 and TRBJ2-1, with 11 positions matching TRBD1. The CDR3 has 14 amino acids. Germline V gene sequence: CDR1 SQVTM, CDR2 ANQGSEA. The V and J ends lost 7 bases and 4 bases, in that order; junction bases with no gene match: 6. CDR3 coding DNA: TGCAGCGCTCTGGACAGGGGGCTTTACAATGAGCAGTTCTTC. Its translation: CSALDRGLYNEQFF.

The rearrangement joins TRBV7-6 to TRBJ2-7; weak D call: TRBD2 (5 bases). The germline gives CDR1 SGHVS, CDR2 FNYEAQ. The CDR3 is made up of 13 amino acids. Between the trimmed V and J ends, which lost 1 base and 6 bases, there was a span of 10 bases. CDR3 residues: CASSLELGAEQYF. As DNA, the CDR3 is TGTGCCAGCAGCTTAGAGCTGGGAGCCGAGCAGTACTTC.

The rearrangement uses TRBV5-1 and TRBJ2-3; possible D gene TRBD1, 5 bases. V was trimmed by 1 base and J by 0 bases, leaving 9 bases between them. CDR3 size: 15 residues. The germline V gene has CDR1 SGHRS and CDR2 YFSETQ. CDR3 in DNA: TGCGCCAGCAGCTTGCGACAGTCTAGCACAGATACGCAGTATTTT. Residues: CASSLRQSSTDTQYF.

CDR3 amino acids: CASRFTGTGDPGGPQYF. The DNA of the CDR3 is TGTGCCAGCAGGTTCACCGGGACAGGGGACCCAGGAGGACCCCAGTACTTC. This chain connects TRBV7-9 to TRBJ2-5; 10 nucleotides align to TRBD1. The CDR3 has 17 amino acids. The germline V gene has CDR1 SEHNR and CDR2 FQNEAQ (reference sequence). Trimming at V came to 6 bases and at J to 9 bases, leaving 19 bases not matched to a gene.

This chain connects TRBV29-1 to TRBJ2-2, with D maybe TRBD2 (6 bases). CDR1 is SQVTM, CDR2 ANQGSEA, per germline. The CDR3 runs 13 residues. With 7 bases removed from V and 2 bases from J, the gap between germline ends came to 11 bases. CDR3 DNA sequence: TGCAGCGCCCGGGACTCTAACACCGGGGAGCTGTTTTTT. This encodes CSARDSNTGELFF.

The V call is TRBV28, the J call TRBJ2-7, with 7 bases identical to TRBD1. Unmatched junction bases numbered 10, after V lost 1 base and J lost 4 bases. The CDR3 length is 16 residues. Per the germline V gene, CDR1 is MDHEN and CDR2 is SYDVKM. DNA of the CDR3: TGTGCCAGCAGTTTATTAAACAGGGGTTCGCGGTACGAGCAGTACTTC. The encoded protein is CASSLLNRGSRYEQYF.

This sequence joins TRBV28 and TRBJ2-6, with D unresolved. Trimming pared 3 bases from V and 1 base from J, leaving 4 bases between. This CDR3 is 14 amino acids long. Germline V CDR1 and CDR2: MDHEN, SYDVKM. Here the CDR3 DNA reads TGTGCCAGCAGTTTGGGATCTGGGGCCAACGTCCTGACTTTC. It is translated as CASSLGSGANVLTF.

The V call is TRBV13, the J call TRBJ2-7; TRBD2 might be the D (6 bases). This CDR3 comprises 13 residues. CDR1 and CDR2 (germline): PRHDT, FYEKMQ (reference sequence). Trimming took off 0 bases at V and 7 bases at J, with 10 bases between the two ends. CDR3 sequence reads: CASSLGLGREQYF. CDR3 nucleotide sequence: TGTGCCAGCAGCTTAGGCCTGGGGAGGGAGCAGTACTTC.

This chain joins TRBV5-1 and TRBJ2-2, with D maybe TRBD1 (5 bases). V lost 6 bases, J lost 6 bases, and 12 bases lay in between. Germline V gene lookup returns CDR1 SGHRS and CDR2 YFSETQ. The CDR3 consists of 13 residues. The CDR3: CASMGPKPGELFF. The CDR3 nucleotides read TGCGCCAGCATGGGGCCCAAACCCGGGGAGCTGTTTTTT. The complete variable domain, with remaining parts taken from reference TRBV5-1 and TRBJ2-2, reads KAGVTQTPRYLIKTRGQQVTLSCSPISGHRSVSWYQQTPGQGLQFLFEYFSETQRNKGNFPGRFSGRQFSNSRSEMNVSTLELGDSALYLCASMGPKPGELFFGEGSRLTVL.

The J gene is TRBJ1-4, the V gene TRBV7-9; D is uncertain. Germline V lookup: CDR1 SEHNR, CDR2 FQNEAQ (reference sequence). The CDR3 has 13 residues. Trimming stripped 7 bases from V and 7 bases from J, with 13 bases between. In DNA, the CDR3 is TGTGCCAGCAACCCCGGGAGCGGTGAAAAACTGTTTTTT. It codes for CASNPGSGEKLFF.

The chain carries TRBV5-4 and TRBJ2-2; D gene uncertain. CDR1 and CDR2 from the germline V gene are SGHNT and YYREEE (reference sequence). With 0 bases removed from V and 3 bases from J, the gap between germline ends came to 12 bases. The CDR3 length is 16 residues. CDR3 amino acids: CASSLGTLPYTGELFF. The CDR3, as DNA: TGTGCCAGCAGCTTGGGCACTCTCCCATACACCGGGGAGCTGTTTTTT.

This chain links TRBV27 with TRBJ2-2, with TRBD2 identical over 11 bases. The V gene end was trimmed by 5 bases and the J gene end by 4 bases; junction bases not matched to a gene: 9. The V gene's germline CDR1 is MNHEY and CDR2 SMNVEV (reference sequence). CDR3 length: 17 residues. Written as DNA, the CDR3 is TGTGCCAGCAGTCCAACGGGGACTAGCGGAGGCACCGGGGAGCTGTTTTTT. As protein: CASSPTGTSGGTGELFF.

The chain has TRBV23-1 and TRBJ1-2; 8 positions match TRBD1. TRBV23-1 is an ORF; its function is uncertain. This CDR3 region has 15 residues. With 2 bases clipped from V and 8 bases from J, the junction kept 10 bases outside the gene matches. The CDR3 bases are TGCGCCAGCAGTCAACAATTTTCAGGGGGCGGGGGCTACACCTTC. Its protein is CASSQQFSGGGGYTF.

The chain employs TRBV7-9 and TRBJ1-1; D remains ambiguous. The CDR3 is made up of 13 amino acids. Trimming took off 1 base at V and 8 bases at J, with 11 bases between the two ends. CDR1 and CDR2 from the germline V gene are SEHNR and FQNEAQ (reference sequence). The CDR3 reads CASSLGLQAEAFF. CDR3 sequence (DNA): TGTGCCAGCAGCTTAGGTTTGCAGGCAGAAGCTTTCTTT. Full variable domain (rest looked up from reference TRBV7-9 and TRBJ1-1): DTGVSQNPRHKITKRGQNVTFRCDPISEHNRLYWYRQTLGQGPEFLTYFQNEAQLEKSRLLSDRFSAERPKGSFSTLEIQRTEQGDSAMYLCASSLGLQAEAFFGQGTRLTVV.

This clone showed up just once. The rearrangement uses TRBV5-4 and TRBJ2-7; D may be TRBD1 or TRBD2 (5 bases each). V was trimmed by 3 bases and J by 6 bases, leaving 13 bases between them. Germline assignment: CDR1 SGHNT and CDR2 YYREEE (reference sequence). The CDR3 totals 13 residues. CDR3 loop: CASSYSGGGEQYF. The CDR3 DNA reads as TGTGCCAGCAGCTACAGTGGGGGTGGCGAGCAGTACTTC.

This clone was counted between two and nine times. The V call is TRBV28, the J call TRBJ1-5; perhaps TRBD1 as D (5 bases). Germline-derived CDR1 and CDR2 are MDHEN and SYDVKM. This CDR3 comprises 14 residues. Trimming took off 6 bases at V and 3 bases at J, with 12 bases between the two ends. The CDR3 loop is CASSLDSVNQPQHF. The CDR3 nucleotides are TGTGCCAGCAGCCTAGACAGCGTCAATCAGCCCCAGCATTTT. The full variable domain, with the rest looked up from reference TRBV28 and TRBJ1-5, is DVKVTQSSRYLVKRTGEKVFLECVQDMDHENMFWYRQDPGLGLRLIYFSYDVKMKEKGDIPEGYSVSREKKERFSLILESASTNQTSMYLCASSLDSVNQPQHFGDGTRLSIL.

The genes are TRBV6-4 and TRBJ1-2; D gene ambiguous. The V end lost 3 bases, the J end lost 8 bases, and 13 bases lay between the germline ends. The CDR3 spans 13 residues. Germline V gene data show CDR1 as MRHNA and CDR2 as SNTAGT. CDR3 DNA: TGTGCCAGCAGTGAAGAGGGAGTTGGCGGCTACACCTTC. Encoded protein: CASSEEGVGGYTF.

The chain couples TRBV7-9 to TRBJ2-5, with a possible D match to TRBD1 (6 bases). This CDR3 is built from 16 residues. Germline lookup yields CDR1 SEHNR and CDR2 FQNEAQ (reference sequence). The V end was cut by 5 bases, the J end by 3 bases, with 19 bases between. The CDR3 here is CASSPRSAGAEETQYF. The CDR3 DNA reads TGTGCCAGCAGCCCCCGAAGTGCAGGGGCGGAAGAGACCCAGTACTTC.